The 9 T cell receptor beta chains below all came from one sample that was sequenced in a study of T cell repertoires in cytomegalovirus infection. No antigen has been identified for these receptors. TCRdb independently ran MiXCR on the reads; one entry per CDR3 protein. The data show some 560,000 distinct CDR3 sequences, roughly 43% seen once. This material consisted of cultured PBMCs, taken from culture after CMV antigen stimulation. These receptors came from a human donor in good health (CMV status not recorded). Some clones in this sample may be carry-over from other donors' samples.

The V gene is TRBV2, the J gene TRBJ1-6; 7 bases align to TRBD1. After removal of 6 bases from V and 10 bases from J, the junction contained 15 bases not matched to a gene. The germline gives CDR1 SNHLY, CDR2 FYNNEI. The CDR3 loop spans 16 amino acids. CDR3 sequence (DNA): TGTGCCAGCAGCGACGACGACAGGGACACTGGGTCACCCCTCCACTTT. Its translation is CASSDDDRDTGSPLHF.

The chain employs TRBV6-5 and TRBJ2-5, with D possibly TRBD2 on 6 matching bases. Germline values: CDR1 MNHEY, CDR2 SVGAGI. The length of the CDR3 is 16 residues. V was cut by 0 bases and J by 9 bases, with 20 bases left in between. The CDR3 DNA reads as TGTGCCAGCAGTTACTCGTCGAGCGGAGGGGCAAAGGCCCAGTACTTC. Protein product: CASSYSSSGGAKAQYF.

This clonotype was recorded a few times. The chain joins TRBV5-5 to TRBJ2-7, with 8 positions matching TRBD1. CDR3 size: 13 residues. Germline V lookup: CDR1 SGHKS, CDR2 YYEKEE (reference sequence). The J segment lost 6 bases and the V segment lost 4 bases, leaving 6 bases of the junction unmatched. The chain's CDR3 is CASSRTGNGEQYF. CDR3 nucleotide sequence: TGTGCCAGCAGCCGGACAGGGAACGGCGAGCAGTACTTC.

This chain joins TRBV20-1 and TRBJ1-4; no clear D gene. The V end lost 2 bases, the J end lost 8 bases, and 18 bases lay between the germline ends. The germline V gene has CDR1 DFQATT and CDR2 SNEGSKA (reference sequence). The CDR3 extends over 15 amino acids. CDR3 nucleotide sequence: TGCAGTGCTAGATGGCCAGGTACCGGGAAAGAAAAACTGTTTTTT. This encodes CSARWPGTGKEKLFF.

A few counts support this clonotype. For the CDR3, the DNA is TGTGCCAGCAGCGCCCGGGACAGGGACACTGAAGCTTTCTTT. Translating it yields CASSARDRDTEAFF. The chain links TRBV7-1 to TRBJ1-1; 9 bases line up with TRBD1. TRBV7-1 is recorded as an ORF, its role being uncertain. This CDR3 contains 14 residues. Germline trimming cut 5 bases from V and 3 bases from J; bases unmatched to any gene: 4.

The V call is TRBV7-2, the J call TRBJ2-7; D is unresolved. The CDR3 is made up of 13 amino acids. Trimming left V 2 bases short and J 4 bases short, with 9 bases between. Per germline, CDR1 SGHTA and CDR2 FQGNSA. In DNA, the CDR3 is TGTGCCAGCAGCTTATCGGTGGAATACGAGCAGTACTTC. Its protein is CASSLSVEYEQYF. Full variable domain (rest looked up from reference TRBV7-2 and TRBJ2-7): GAGVSQSPSNKVTEKGKDVELRCDPISGHTALYWYRQSLGQGLEFLIYFQGNSAPDKSGLPSDRFSAERTGGSVSTLTIQRTQQEDSAVYLCASSLSVEYEQYFGPGTRLTVT.

This clonotype was counted a single time. Here the CDR3 DNA reads TGTGCCTCCTCAGTCGTACAGGGAGGTACCTACGAGCAGTACTTC. Translating it yields CASSVVQGGTYEQYF. The chain couples TRBV6-8 to TRBJ2-7; D could derive from TRBD1 or TRBD2 (6 bases each). V lost 11 bases to trimming and J lost 2 bases, with 22 bases between them. From germline, CDR1 is MNHGY and CDR2 SAAAGT. The CDR3 runs to 15 residues.

The rearrangement links TRBV29-1 to TRBJ2-3, with 7 bases lining up with TRBD2. The CDR3 extends over 15 amino acids. Germline CDR1 and CDR2: SQVTM and ANQGSEA. V lost 3 bases and J lost 0; bases outside the gene matches: 6. This chain's CDR3 is CSVDGDYTSTDTQYF. The CDR3 DNA is TGCAGCGTTGATGGGGACTATACCAGCACAGATACGCAGTATTTT.

The chain joins TRBV6-2 or TRBV6-3 to TRBJ1-1; D ambiguous. The V gene's germline CDR1 is MNHEY and CDR2 SVGEGT. The CDR3 extends over 13 amino acids. The V gene lost 6 bases and the J gene lost 3 bases, with 11 bases spanning the gap. Here the CDR3 reads CASRLGRYTEAFF. The CDR3 DNA reads TGTGCCAGCAGACTCGGGAGGTACACTGAAGCTTTCTTT.